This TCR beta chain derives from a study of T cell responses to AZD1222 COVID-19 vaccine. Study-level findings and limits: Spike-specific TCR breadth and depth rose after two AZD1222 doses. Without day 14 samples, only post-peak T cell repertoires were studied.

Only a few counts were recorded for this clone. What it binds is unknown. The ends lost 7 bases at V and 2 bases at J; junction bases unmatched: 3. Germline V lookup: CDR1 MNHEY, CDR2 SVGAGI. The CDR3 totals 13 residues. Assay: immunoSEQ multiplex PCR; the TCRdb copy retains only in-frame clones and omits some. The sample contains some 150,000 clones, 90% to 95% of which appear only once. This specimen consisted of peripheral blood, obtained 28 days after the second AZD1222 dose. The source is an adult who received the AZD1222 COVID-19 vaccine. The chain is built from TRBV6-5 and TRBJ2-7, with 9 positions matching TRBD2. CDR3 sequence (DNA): TGTGCCAGCATCGCGGGAGGGCCCTACGAGCAGTACTTC. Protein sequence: CASIAGGPYEQYF.